Sequencing of this T cell receptor (beta chain) was carried out in a study of blood T cell repertoires in COVID-19 (TCRdb year 2020). With regard to the full study: Collaborator samples came from the United States, Italy and Spain and covered acute and convalescent phases of COVID-19. The prospective study material was composed of cDNA or gDNA derived from T cells, B-cell-depleted T cells, or PBMCs. Deeply sampled blood TCRbeta repertoires from subjects exposed to, actively infected with, or recovered from COVID-19 were included in the dataset. The repertoires were released in a freely available public database meant as a resource for research on the immune response to SARS-CoV-2. Samples were obtained from the ongoing ImmuneRACE study (first 160 participants) and from 1,200 or so subjects provided by 6 global collaborators. The sample metadata nearly always contained a de-identified subject ID, COVID-19 status, age in years and sex. Where available, HLA class I and class II types were obtained from metadata supplied by the sample provider rather than from assay-based typing.

This clone was seen just once. Its antigen is not yet known. Within one base of it there is no much larger clone, and no base qualities were kept. TCRbeta CDR3 regions were amplified from genomic DNA by means of the immunoSEQ Assay, a bias-controlled multiplex PCR. The source study handled its data this way. Nucleated cell counts per sample were estimated from amplification of reference gene primers within the assay. Sequence reads were collapsed and filtered to measure the absolute abundance of every unique TCRbeta CDR3 rearrangement. Productive Simpson clonality was computed per sample as the square root of Simpson's diversity index over productive rearrangements. Not all clones reach the TCRdb copy of this immuneACCESS table, which keeps in-frame sequences only. Checked studies attribute under half of the gap to unresolved V genes and leave the rest unexplained. Clonal size and the V and J genes are those of that table, whereas D and trimming came from the DNA. The sample contains 250,000 to 350,000 clones, around 87% of them found a single time. The ten largest clonotypes hold under 5.5% of the sample.

Participants in the prospective study were enrolled through a virtual design, were aged roughly 18 to 90 years, and lived in fewer than 30 United States geographic areas. In the prospective study, participants were assigned to cohorts based on the clinical history participants reported in a screening survey and a study questionnaire. ImmuneRACE Cohort 3 recovered participants were defined by two consecutive negative NP/OP PCR tests, healthcare professional clearance, or symptom resolution. Each participant in the prospective study had whole blood, serum and a nasopharyngeal or oropharyngeal swab collected by mobile phlebotomists. Participants in the prospective study had the option to provide additional blood draws and questionnaires over a roughly 2-month period. Before DNA extraction, blood samples from the prospective study were shipped at room temperature or frozen. Summary of the overall study and its limitations: How much clinical and demographic metadata was included differed by source and by participant, and the metadata was provided uncurated.

V is cut by 4 bases and J by 3 bases, and the space between the germline ends is 10 bases. CDR1 SGHRS and CDR2 YFSETQ are derived from the germline V gene. Reading from cysteine to phenylalanine, the CDR3 counts 13 amino acids. Only the CDR3 part of the read is kept: 39 bases, read in frame from the first base. Rearrangement joined TRBV5-1 to TRBJ1-2; no D gene call is confident. The TCR originated in a woman aged 30 to 39 who had recovered from COVID-19. The sample taken for sequencing was PBMCs or T cells enriched from blood (not recorded which). The encoded CDR3 is CASSLDPDYGYTF. At the DNA level, the sequence is TGCGCCAGCAGCCTAGACCCCGACTATGGCTACACCTTC.